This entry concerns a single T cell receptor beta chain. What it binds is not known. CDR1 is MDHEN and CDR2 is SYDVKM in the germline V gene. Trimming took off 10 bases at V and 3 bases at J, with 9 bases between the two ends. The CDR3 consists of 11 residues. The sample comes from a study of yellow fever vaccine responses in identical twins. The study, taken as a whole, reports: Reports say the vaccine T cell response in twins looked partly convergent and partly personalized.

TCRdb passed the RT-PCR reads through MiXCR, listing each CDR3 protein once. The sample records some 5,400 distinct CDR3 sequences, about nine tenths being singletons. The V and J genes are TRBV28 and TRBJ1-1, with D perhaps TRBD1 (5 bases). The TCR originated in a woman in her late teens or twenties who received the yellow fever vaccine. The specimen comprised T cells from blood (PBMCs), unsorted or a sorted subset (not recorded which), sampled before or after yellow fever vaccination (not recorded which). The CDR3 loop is CATNRYTEAFF. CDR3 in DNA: TGTGCCACTAACAGGTACACTGAAGCTTTCTTT.